This record looks at one TCR beta chain sequence and its context. One end of the junction is discordant with germline, which a read error may explain. Through a sample-barcoded 5' primer and a J-beta primer mix, a second PCR was run for 7 to 11 cycles. MiXCR, applied by TCRdb to the 5' RACE reads, yields one record per CDR3 protein. Among about 1.7 million distinct CDR3 sequences listed, 28% were seen once. This CDR3 spans 15 amino acids. Per the germline V gene, CDR1 is LGHNT and CDR2 is FRNRAP. The record originates from a study of blood T cells in healthy people across ages. The clonotype originates from a woman aged 25 to 39 in good health. Sequenced: blood. The chain links TRBV12-5 to TRBJ2-3; D possibly corresponds to TRBD2 (5 bases). CDR3: CTSGLGEGSTDTQYF. DNA of the CDR3: TGTACTAGTGGTTTGGGCGAAGGAAGCACAGATACGCAGTATTTT.